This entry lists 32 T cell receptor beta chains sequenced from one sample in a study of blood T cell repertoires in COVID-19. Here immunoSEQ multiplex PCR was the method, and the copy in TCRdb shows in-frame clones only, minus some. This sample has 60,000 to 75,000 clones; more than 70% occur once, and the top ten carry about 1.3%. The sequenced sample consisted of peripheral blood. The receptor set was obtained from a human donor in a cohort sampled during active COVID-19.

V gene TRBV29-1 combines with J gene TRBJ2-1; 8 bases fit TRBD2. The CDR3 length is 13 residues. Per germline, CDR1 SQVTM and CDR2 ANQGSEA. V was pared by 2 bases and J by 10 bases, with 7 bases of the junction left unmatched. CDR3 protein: CSVEQREFLEQFF. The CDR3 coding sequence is TGCAGCGTTGAACAGCGGGAGTTTTTGGAGCAGTTCTTC.

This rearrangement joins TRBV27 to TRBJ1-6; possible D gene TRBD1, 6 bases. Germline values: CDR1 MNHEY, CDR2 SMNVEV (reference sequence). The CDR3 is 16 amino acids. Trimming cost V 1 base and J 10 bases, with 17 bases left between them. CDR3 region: CASSLLMATGRSPLHF. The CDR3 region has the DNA TGTGCCAGCAGTTTATTGATGGCGACAGGACGGTCACCCCTCCACTTT.

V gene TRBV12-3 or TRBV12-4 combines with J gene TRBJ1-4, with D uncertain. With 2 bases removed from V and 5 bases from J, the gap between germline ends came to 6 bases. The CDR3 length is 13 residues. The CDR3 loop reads CASSLFGNEKLFF. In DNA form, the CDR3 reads TGTGCCAGCAGTTTATTCGGGAATGAAAAACTGTTTTTT.

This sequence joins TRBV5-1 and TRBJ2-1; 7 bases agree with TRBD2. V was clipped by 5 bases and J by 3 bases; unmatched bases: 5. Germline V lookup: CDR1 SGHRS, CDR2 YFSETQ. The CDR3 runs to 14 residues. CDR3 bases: TGCGCCAGCAGGCCCGGGACTATCTACAATGAGCAGTTCTTC. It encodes CASRPGTIYNEQFF.

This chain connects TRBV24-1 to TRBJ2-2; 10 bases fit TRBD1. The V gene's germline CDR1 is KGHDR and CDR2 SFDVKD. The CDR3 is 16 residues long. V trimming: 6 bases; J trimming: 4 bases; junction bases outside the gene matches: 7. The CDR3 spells CATSQTGTGVTGELFF. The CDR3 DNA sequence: TGTGCCACCAGTCAAACCGGGACAGGGGTCACCGGGGAGCTGTTTTTT.

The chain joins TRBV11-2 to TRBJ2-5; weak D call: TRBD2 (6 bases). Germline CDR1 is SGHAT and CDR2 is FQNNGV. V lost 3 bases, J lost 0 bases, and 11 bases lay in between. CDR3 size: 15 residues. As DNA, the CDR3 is TGTGCCAGCAGCTTTCGTCGGGGGTACCAAGAGACCCAGTACTTC. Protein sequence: CASSFRRGYQETQYF.

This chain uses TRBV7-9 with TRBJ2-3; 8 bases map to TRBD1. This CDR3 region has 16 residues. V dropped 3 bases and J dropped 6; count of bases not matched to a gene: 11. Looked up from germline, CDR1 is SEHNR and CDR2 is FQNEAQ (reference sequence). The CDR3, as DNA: TGTGCCAGCAGCTTTGGGACAGGCGAAATCTTCGATACGCAGTATTTT. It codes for CASSFGTGEIFDTQYF.

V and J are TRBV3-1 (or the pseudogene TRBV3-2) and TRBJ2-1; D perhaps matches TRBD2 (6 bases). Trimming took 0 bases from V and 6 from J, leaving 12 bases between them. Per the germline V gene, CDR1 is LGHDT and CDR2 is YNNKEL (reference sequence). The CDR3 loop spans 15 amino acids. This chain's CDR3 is CASSQDMTRSNEQFF. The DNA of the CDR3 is TGTGCCAGCAGCCAAGATATGACTAGATCCAATGAGCAGTTCTTC.

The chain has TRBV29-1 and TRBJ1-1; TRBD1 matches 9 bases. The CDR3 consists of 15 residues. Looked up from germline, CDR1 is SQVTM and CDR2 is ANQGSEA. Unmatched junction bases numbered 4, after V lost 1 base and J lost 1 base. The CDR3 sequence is CSVEGTGDPNTEAFF. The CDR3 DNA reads TGCAGCGTTGAAGGGACAGGGGACCCGAACACTGAAGCTTTCTTT.

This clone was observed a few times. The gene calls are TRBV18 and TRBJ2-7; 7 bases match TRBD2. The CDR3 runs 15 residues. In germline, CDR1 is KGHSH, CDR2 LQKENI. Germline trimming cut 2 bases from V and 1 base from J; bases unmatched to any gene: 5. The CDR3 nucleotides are TGTGCCAGCTCACCAAATCCAGCGGGATCCTACGAGCAGTACTTC. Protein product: CASSPNPAGSYEQYF.

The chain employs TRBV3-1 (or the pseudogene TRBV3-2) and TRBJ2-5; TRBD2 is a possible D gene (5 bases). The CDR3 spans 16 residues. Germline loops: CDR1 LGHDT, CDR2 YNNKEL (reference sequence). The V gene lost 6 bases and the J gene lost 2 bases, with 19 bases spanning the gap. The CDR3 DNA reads TGTGCCAGCAGTCCTTGGGCGGGCGAAATACAAGAGACCCAGTACTTC. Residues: CASSPWAGEIQETQYF.

CDR3 protein: CASSLFLSGRNYEQYF. CDR3 bases: TGTGCCAGCAGTTTATTTCTAAGCGGGAGGAACTACGAGCAGTACTTC. The rearrangement uses TRBV28 and TRBJ2-7; 9 bases agree with TRBD2. The CDR3 is 16 amino acids. Trimming at V came to 1 base and at J to 3 bases, leaving 7 bases not matched to a gene. Germline V gives CDR1 MDHEN, CDR2 SYDVKM.

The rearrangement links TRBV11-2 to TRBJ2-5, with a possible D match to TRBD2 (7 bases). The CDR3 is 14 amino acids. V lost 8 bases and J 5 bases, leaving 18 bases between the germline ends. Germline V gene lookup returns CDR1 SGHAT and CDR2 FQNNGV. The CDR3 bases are TGTGCCAGCGGCCCCCCGGGGGGCGGGGAGACCCAGTACTTC. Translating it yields CASGPPGGGETQYF.

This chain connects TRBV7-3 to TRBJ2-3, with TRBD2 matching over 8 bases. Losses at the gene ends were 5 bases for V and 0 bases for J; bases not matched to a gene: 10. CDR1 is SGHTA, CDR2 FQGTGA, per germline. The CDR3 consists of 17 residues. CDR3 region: CASSRGAGVPSTDTQYF. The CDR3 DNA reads TGTGCCAGCAGCCGAGGAGCGGGAGTGCCAAGCACAGATACGCAGTATTTT.

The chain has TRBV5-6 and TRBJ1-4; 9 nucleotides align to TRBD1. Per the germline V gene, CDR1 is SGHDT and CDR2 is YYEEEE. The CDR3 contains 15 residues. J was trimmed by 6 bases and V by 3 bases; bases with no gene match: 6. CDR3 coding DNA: TGTGCCAGCAGCTGGACAGGGGCGAGGTATGAAAAACTGTTTTTT. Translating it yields CASSWTGARYEKLFF.

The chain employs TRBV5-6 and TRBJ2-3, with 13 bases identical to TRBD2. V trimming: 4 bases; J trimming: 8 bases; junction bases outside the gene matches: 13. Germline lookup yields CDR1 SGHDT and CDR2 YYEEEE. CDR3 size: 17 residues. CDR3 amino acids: CASSDIGTSGNGATQYF. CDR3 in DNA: TGTGCCAGCAGCGATATAGGGACTAGCGGGAATGGGGCTACGCAGTATTTT.

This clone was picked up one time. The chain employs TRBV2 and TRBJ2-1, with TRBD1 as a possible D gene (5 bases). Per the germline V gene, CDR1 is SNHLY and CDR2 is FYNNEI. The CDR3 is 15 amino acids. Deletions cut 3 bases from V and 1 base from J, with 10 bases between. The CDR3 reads CASSDRQGSYNEQFF. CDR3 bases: TGTGCCAGCAGTGATCGTCAGGGATCCTACAATGAGCAGTTCTTC.

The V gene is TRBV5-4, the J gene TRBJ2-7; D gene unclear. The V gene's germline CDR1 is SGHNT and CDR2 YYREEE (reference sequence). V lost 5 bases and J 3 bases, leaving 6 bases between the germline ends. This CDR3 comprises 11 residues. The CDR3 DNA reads TGTGCCAGCAGTTCCGGCTACGAGCAGTACGTC. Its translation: CASSSGYEQYV.

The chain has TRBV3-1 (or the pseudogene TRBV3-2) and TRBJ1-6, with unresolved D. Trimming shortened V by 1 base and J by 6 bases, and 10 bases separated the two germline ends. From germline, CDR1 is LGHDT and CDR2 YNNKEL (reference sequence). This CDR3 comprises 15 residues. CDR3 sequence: CASSQGRGINSPLHF. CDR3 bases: TGTGCCAGCAGCCAAGGAAGAGGGATTAATTCACCCCTCCACTTT.

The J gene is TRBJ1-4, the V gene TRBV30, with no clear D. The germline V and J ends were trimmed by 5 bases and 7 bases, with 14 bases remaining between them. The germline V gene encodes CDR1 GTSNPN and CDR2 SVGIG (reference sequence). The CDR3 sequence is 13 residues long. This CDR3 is CAWSPRGSEKLFF. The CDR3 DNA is TGTGCCTGGTCTCCTCGAGGGAGTGAAAAACTGTTTTTT.

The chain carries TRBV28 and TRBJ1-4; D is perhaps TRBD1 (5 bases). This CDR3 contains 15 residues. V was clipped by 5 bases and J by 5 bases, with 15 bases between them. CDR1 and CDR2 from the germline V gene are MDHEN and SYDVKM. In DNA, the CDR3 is TGTGCCAGCAGTCTAAGACAGATAAGCAATGAAAAACTGTTTTTT. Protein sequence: CASSLRQISNEKLFF.

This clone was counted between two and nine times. The chain's CDR3 is CASSQELAGFGEQYF. The CDR3 nucleotides are TGCGCCAGCAGCCAAGAACTAGCGGGGTTCGGCGAGCAGTACTTC. The chain has TRBV4-1 and TRBJ2-7, with 10 bases identical to TRBD2. Germline loops: CDR1 MGHRA, CDR2 YSYEKL. V was clipped by 0 bases and J by 6 bases; unmatched bases: 5. The CDR3 covers 15 residues.

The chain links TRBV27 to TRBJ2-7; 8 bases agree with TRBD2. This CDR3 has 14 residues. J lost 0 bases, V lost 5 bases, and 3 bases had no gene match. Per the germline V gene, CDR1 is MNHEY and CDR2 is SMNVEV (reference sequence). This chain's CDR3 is CASSLSGNSYEQYF. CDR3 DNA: TGTGCCAGCAGTCTTAGCGGGAACTCCTACGAGCAGTACTTC.

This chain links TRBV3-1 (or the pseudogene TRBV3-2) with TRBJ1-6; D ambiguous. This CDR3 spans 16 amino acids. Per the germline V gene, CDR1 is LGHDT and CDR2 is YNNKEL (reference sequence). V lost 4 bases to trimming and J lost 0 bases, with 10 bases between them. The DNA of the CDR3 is TGTGCCAGCAGCCGTGGCAGTGTCTCCTATAATTCACCCCTCCACTTT. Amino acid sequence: CASSRGSVSYNSPLHF.

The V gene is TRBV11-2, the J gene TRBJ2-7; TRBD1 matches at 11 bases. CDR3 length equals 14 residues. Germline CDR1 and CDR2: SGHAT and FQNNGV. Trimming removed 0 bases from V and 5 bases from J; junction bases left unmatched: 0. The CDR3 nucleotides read TGTGCCAGCAGCTTAGAGGGACAGGGGGACGAGCAGTACGTC. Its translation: CASSLEGQGDEQYV.

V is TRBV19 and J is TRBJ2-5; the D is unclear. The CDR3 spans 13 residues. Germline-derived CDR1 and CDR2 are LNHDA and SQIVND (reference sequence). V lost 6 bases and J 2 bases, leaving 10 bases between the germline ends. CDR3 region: CASRPRPQETQYF. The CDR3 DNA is TGTGCCAGTAGACCTAGGCCACAAGAGACCCAGTACTTC.

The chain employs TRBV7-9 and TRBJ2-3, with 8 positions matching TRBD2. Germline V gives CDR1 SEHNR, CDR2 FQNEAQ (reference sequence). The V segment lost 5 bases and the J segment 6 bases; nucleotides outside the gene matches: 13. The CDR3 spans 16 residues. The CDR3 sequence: CASSPEWAGGADTQYF. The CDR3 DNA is TGTGCCAGCAGCCCCGAGTGGGCGGGAGGTGCCGATACGCAGTATTTT.

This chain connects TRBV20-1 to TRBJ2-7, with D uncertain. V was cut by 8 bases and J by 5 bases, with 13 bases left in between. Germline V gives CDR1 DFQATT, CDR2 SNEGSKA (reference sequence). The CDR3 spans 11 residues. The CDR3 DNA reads TGCAGTCCGCGCGCCCGGGACGAGCAGTACTTC. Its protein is CSPRARDEQYF.

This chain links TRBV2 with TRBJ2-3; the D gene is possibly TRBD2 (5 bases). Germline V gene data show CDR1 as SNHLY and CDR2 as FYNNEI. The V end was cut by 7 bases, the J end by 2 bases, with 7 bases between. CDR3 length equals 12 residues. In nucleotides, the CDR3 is TGTGCCAGCAAACTAGACACAGATACGCAGTATTTT. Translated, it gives CASKLDTDTQYF.

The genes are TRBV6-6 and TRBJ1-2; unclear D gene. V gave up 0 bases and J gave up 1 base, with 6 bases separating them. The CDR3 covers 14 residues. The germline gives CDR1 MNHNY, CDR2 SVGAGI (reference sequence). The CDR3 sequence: CASSYSPVNYGYTF. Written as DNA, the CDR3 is TGTGCCAGCAGTTACTCTCCGGTTAACTATGGCTACACCTTC.

The CDR3 region is CASSPEGAETQYF. The CDR3 nucleotides are TGTGCCAGCAGTCCCGAGGGAGCCGAGACCCAGTACTTC. The chain has TRBV12-3 or TRBV12-4 and TRBJ2-5, with D maybe TRBD2 (5 bases). Trimming removed 5 bases from V and 5 bases from J, with 12 bases in between. CDR3 size: 13 residues.

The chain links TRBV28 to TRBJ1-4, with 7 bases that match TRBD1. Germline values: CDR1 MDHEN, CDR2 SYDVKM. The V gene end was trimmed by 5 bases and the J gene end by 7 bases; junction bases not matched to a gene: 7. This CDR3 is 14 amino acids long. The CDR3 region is CASSRQGFAEKLFF. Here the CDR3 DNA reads TGTGCCAGCAGTCGACAGGGTTTTGCTGAAAAACTGTTTTTT.